The TCR beta chain described here comes from a study of blood T cell repertoires in COVID-19. For the study at large: The United States, Italy and Spain were the sources of the acute and convalescent COVID-19 samples. PBMCs, B-cell-depleted T cells, or T cells were the source of the cDNA or gDNA that made up the material.

CDR1 and CDR2 from the germline V gene are LNHDA and SQIVND (reference sequence). The CDR3 covers 16 residues. The germline V and J ends were trimmed by 5 bases and 5 bases, with 19 bases remaining between them. All enrollees were about 18 to 89 years old and from 24 US areas. Participants reported their clinical history, and cohort assignment relied on those reports. The table came from immunoSEQ multiplex PCR; TCRdb's copy has only in-frame clones and leaves some out. Here the sample spans almost 400,000 clones, around 89% being singletons. The gene calls are TRBV19 and TRBJ2-1; the D gene is possibly TRBD2 (7 bases). This receptor was taken from a woman in her thirties with acute COVID-19. Sequencing was carried out using PBMCs or T cells enriched from blood (not recorded which). This CDR3 is CASSGFRGEGHNEQFF. The CDR3 nucleotides are TGTGCCAGTAGTGGTTTTAGGGGGGAGGGTCACAATGAGCAGTTCTTC.